The TCR beta chain under discussion was sequenced for a study of CD8+CD57+ T cells in acquired aplastic anemia (dated by TCRdb to between 2017 and 2018). In the study overall: On average, sorted CD4+ and CD8+ cells yielded around 3.4 ug of extracted DNA, with a range of roughly 0.18 to 30 ug. CD8+CD57+ expansion was defined as a frequency above the mean frequency observed in healthy subjects.

Expansion of CD8+CD57+ cells had been shown by flow cytometry in the patients chosen for sequencing. All patients had severe acquired aplastic anemia diagnosed by International Study of Aplastic Anemia and Agranulocytosis and Camitta criteria. No patient had received any therapy when blood was sampled. TCR repertoires of sorted CD4+ and CD8+ blood T cells from severe aplastic anemia patients and healthy subjects were deep-sequenced in the study. In the USA, patient enrollment took place under clinicaltrials.gov protocols 00001620, 01623167, 00001397, 00071045, 00081523 and 00961064. Ficoll-Paque density gradient centrifugation was used to isolate peripheral blood mononuclear cells. Before DNA was extracted, CD4+ and CD8+ T cells were sorted using either FACS or magnetic beads. What the authors observed across the whole study: No significant difference in CD8+ Simpson's diversity was found between patients and healthy controls (P=0.060). Roughly 30 CD8+ CDR3 sequences were found to be shared between patients and controls, but these sequences appeared to be highly expressed in patients and within the immunodominant clones of the patients.

This clonotype was recorded at least ten times. What this receptor recognizes is not known. No clone much larger than this one lies a single base away; base qualities are absent. Genomic DNA served as template for TCR beta VDJ combination and CDR3 sequence profiling. An Illumina HiSeq 2000 was used for TCR repertoire sequencing. As for the original processing: Repertoires were assessed using TRBV/TRBJ rearrangement plots, CDR3 size and DJ length profiles, and Simpson's diversity index. The most abundant DNA sequence in the deep sequencing data was taken as the immunodominant clone. CDR3 amino acid sequences were checked for sharing across subjects and were also compared against the VDJdb database and published repertoires. TCRdb took the public reads, trimmed them with fastp at Q25, ran MiXCR for clone calling and kept in-frame beta chains. Identical CDR3 proteins give one entry, which carries the most common genes and DNA. The V and J calls here are based on TCRdb, not the publication. Here the sample has more than 150,000 distinct CDR3 sequences; just under 50% occur a single time. Jointly, the top ten make up around 9.7% of the sample.

Spanning cysteine to phenylalanine, the CDR3 consists of 15 amino acids. The retained sequence is limited to the CDR3, 45 bases, with the frame set at the first base. Between the V and J ends, shortened by 0 bases and 4 bases respectively, the junction contains 12 bases. Via the germline V gene, CDR1 is SGHTA and CDR2 FQGTGA. Material for sequencing was sorted CD4+, CD8+, or CD8+CD57+ T cells (not recorded which) from PBMCs. The clonotype was recovered from a human donor with aplastic anemia. The chain was built from TRBV7-3 and TRBJ1-1; the D gene is unclear. The DNA sequence is TGTGCCAGCAGCTTAACAGGAAGGTCCGGCACTGAAGCTTTCTTT. Its product reads: CASSLTGRSGTEAFF.